This TCR beta chain was retrieved from a study of shared clonotypes between healthy human individuals (dated by TCRdb to about 2020). In the study overall: A couple of women and a few men aged 18 to 49 years were included in the cohort. To estimate repertoire size and how much clonotypes are shared between individuals, the study performed deep sequencing of blood TCR repertoires from a few healthy adults. Different laboratories and diverse techniques were used to prepare libraries and sequence TCR repertoires, to increase sequencing depth and limit assay-specific biases. Between about 0.85 and 8.9 billion PBMCs per donor were obtained by leukapheresis.

Using the deep immunoSEQ assay, TCR CDR3 regions were amplified from genomic DNA by multiplex PCR. Extracted genomic DNA from each cell subset was spread evenly across all wells of several immunoSEQ 96-well plates, with each plate serving as a replicate. For unsorted PBMC, approximately 310 ng genomic DNA, equal to approximately 30,000 T cell genomes, was loaded into each replicate PCR. Unsorted PBMC genomic DNA was sequenced across ten immunoSEQ deep assay plates. Purified libraries were measured with a Qubit 3.0 fluorometer, size-checked on a Bioanalyzer 2100, and measured again with the KAPA Library Quantification kit. Every immunoSEQ 96-well plate was sequenced on a separate single-read 150-cycle Illumina NextSeq 550 flow cell. Regarding the original processing steps: Because only junctional sequences without quality scores were contained in the immunoSEQ output, filtering matching that applied to full-length reads could not be performed. To assign V/J genes and CDR3, sequences were annotated using PyIR, a Python wrapper for IgBLAST v1.9, with IMGT germline references. Reads were removed for weak V/J assignments (E-value above 1e-6), missing CDR3, stop codons, out-of-frame junctions, or ambiguous translated residues. V3J clonotypes were defined as sequences sharing the same inferred V gene, J gene, and CDR3 amino acid sequence. Percentage overlap between repertoires was calculated by dividing the number of shared unique clonotypes by the size of the smaller repertoire. Richness of each repertoire was evaluated using RTK rarefaction, the Chao1 estimator, and Recon v2.1 estimates of unobserved clonotypes. Sourced from immuneACCESS, this table was stored by TCRdb with only in-frame sequences that have V and J called. A share of the clones is absent; for the studies checked, an unresolved V gene accounts for under half, and the remainder has no known explanation. D and trimming were read from the DNA, whereas the V and J calls and clone size are those reported in that table. A total of more than 400,000 clones appear in this sample, 81% of them only once. Roughly 13% of the sample lies in the top ten.

Here is what the overall study found, with its caveats: Sampling was limited to blood, and TCR repertoires in tissue likely differ from TCR repertoires in blood. Based on pairwise subsampling, the degree of clonotype sharing among donors was expected to be affected by sequencing depth. Because the study included a small number of donors, the genetic and exposure-history diversity represented was limited.

Sequences MNHNY (CDR1) and SVGAGI (CDR2) are obtained from the germline V gene (reference sequence). From the cysteine through the phenylalanine, the CDR3 covers 13 amino acids. Here the CDR3 DNA is all that survives: 39 bases in frame from base 1. V is shortened by 2 bases, J by 10 bases, and the region joining them spans 14 bases. Healthy HIV-negative adults with no recently reported acute infections or vaccinations were included as donors. Every donor was a Caucasian adult residing in Nashville, Tennessee, USA. In the unsorted samples, approximately 85 million PBMCs were counted, and genomic DNA was extracted using the QIAamp DNA Blood Mini kit. Blood was obtained by leukapheresis, after which PBMCs were separated by Ficoll-Histopaque density gradient centrifugation and cryopreserved in liquid nitrogen vapor phase. About this clone: The antigen this receptor binds is unknown. Base-call qualities are not available, and no considerably larger clone is one nucleotide away.

This sequence uses TRBV6-6 and TRBJ1-1; the D segment could be TRBD1, given 5 matching bases. Material: PBMCs. The sequence came from a woman between 35 and 50 years old in good health. Some clones in this sample may be carry-over from other donors' samples. The nucleotides are TGTGCCAGCAGTTACACCGGGACCGACCGAGCTTTCTTT. Translated, this gives CASSYTGTDRAFF.